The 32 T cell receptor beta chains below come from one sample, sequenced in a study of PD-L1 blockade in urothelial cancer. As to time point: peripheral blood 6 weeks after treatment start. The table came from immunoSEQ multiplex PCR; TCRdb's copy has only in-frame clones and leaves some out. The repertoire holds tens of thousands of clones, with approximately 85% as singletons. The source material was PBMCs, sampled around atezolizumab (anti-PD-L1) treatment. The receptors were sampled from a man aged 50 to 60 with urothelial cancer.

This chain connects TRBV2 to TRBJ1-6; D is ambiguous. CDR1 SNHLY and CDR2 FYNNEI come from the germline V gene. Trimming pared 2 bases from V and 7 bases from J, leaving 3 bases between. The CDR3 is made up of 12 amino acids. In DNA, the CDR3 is TGTGCCAGCAGTGAACGGAATTCACCCCTCCACTTT. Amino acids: CASSERNSPLHF.

CDR3 DNA sequence: TGTGCCAGCAGCAAAGGGTTAGGGGGGGATTCCTACAATGAGCAGTTCTTC. It encodes CASSKGLGGDSYNEQFF. The J gene is TRBJ2-1, the V gene TRBV21-1; the table calls TRBD2, which could not be checked here. TRBV21-1 is described as a pseudogene. This CDR3 spans 17 amino acids.

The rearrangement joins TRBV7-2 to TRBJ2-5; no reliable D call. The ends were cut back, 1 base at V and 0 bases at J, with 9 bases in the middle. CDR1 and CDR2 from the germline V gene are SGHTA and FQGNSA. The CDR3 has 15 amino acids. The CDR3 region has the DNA TGTGCCAGCAGCTTAGGCGGCTGGTACCAAGAGACCCAGTACTTC. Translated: CASSLGGWYQETQYF.

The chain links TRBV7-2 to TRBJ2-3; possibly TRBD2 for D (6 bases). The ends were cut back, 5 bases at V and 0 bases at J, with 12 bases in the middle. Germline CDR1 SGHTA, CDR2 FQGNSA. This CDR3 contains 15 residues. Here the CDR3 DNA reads TGTGCCAGCAGCCCGGCCGGACTAAGCACAGATACGCAGTATTTT. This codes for CASSPAGLSTDTQYF.

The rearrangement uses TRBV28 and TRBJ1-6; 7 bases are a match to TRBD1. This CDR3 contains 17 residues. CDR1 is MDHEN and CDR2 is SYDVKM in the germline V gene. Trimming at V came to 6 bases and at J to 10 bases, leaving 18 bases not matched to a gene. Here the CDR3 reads CASRTGGGRSRSSPLHF. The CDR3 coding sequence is TGTGCCAGCAGGACGGGAGGGGGCAGATCTCGGAGCTCACCCCTCCACTTT.

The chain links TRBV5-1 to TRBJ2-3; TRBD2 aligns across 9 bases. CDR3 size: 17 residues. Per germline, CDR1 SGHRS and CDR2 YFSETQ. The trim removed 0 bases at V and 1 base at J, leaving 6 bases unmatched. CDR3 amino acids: CASSLVPAGGGTDTQYF. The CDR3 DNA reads TGCGCCAGCAGCTTGGTACCAGCGGGGGGTGGCACAGATACGCAGTATTTT.

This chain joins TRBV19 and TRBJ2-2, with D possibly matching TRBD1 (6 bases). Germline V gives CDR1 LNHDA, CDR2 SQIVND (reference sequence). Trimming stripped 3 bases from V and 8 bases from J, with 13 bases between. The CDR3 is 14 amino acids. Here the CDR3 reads CASSMIMGTGELFF. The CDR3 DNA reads TGTGCCAGTAGTATGATAATGGGGACAGGGGAGCTGTTTTTT.

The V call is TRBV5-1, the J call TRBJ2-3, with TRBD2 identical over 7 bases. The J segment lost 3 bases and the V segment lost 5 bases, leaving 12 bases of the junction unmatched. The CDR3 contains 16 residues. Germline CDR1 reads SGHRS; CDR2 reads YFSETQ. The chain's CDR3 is CASRAPDSGETDTQYF. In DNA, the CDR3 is TGCGCCAGCAGGGCCCCCGACAGCGGGGAGACAGATACGCAGTATTTT.

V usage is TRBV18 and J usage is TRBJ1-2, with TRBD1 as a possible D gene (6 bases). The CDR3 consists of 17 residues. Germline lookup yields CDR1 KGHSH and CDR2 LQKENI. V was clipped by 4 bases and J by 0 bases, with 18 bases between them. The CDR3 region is CASSQETGQLANYGYTF. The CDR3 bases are TGTGCCAGCTCACAAGAAACTGGACAGCTAGCTAACTATGGCTACACCTTC.

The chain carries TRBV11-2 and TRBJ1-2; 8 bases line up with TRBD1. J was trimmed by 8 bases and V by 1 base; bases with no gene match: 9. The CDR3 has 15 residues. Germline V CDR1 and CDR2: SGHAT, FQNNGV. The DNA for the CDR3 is TGTGCCAGCAGCTTAGTTTGGCAGGGGGCGAGAGGCTACACCTTC. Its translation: CASSLVWQGARGYTF.

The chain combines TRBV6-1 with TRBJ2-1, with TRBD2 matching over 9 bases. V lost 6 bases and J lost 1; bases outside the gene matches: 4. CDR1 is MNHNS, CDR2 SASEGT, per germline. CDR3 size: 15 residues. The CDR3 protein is CASSPTSGSYNEQFF. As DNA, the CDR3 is TGTGCCAGCAGCCCGACTAGCGGATCCTACAATGAGCAGTTCTTC.

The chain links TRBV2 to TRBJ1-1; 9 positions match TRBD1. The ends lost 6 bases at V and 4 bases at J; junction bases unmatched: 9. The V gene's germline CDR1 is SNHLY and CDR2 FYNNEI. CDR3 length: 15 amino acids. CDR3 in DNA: TGTGCCAGCAGCGCCGGGACAGGGAGGGGCACTGAAGCTTTCTTT. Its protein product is CASSAGTGRGTEAFF. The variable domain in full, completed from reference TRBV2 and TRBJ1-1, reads EPEVTQTPSHQVTQMGQEVILRCVPISNHLYFYWYRQILGQKVEFLVSFYNNEISEKSEIFDDQFSVERPDGSNFTLKIRSTKLEDSAMYFCASSAGTGRGTEAFFGQGTRLTVV.

The CDR3 loop is CASSLGHRDRGTAFF. For the CDR3, the DNA is TGTGCCAGCAGTTTGGGACACCGGGACAGGGGTACGGCTTTCTTT. This sequence joins TRBV28 and TRBJ1-1, with TRBD1 identical over 10 bases. This CDR3 has 15 amino acids. V lost 3 bases, J lost 11 bases, and 12 bases stayed unmatched. Germline CDR1 MDHEN, CDR2 SYDVKM.

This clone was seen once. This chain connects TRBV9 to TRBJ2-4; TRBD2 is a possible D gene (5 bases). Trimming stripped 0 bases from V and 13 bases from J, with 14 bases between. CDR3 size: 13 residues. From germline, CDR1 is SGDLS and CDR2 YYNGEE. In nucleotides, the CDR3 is TGTGCCAGCAGCGTAGCCGGGGATAGGGTCCAGTACTTC. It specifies CASSVAGDRVQYF.

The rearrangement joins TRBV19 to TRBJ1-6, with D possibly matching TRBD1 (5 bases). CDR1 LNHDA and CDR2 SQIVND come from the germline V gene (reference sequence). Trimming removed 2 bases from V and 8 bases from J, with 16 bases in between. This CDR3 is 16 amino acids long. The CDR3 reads CASSIIMGGADSPLHF. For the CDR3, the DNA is TGTGCCAGTAGTATAATAATGGGAGGGGCGGATTCACCCCTCCACTTT. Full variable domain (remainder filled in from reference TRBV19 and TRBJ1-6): DGGITQSPKYLFRKEGQNVTLSCEQNLNHDAMYWYRQDPGQGLRLIYYSQIVNDFQKGDIAEGYSVSREKKESFPLTVTSAQKNPTAFYLCASSIIMGGADSPLHFGNGTRLTVT.

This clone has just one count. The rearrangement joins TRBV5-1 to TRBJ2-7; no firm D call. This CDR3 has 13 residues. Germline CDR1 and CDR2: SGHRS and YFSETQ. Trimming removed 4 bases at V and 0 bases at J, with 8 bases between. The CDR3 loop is CASSKAASYEQYF. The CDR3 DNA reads TGCGCCAGCAGCAAGGCGGCCTCCTACGAGCAGTACTTC.

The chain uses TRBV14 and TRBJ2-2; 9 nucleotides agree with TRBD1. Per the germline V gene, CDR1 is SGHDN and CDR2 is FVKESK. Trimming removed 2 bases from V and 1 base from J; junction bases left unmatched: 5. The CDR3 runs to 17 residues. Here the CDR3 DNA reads TGTGCCAGCAGCCAAAAGGACAGGGGTGTGAACACCGGGGAGCTGTTTTTT. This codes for CASSQKDRGVNTGELFF.

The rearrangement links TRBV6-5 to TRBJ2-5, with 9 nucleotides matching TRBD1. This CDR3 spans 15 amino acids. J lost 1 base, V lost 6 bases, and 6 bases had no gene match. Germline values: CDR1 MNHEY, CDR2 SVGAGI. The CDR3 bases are TGTGCCAGCAGCGGGCCGGGACAGGGCCAAGAGACCCAGTACTTC. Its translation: CASSGPGQGQETQYF.

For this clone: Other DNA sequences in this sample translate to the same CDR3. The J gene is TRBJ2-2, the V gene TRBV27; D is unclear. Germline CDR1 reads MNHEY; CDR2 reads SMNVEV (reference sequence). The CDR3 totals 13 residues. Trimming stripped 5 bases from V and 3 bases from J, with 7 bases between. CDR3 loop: CASSLPYTGELFF. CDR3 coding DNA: TGTGCCAGCAGTCTCCCGTACACCGGGGAGCTGTTTTTT.

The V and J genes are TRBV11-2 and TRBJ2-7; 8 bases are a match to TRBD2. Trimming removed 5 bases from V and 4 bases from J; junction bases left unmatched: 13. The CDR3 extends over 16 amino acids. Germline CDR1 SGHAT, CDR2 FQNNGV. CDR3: CASSPHIAGSGYEQYF. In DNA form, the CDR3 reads TGTGCCAGCAGCCCCCACATAGCGGGATCGGGGTACGAGCAGTACTTC.

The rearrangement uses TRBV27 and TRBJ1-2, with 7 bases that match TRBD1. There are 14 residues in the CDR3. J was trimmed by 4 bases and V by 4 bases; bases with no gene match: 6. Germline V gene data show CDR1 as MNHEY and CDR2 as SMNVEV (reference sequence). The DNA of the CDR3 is TGTGCCAGCAGTTCAAGGGGGCGGGCCTATGGCTACACCTTC. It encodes CASSSRGRAYGYTF.

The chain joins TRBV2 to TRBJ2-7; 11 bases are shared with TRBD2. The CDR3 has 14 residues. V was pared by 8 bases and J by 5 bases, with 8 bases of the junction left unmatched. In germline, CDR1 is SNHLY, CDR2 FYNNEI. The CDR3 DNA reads TGTGCCAGCGATCTAGCGGGAGGTTCACACGAGCAGTACTTC. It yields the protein CASDLAGGSHEQYF.

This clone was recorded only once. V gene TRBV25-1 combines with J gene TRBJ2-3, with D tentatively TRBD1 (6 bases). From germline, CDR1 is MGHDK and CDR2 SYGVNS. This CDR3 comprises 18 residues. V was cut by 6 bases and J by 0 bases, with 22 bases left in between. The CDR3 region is CASSSTGQKTPSTDTQYF. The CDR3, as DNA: TGTGCCAGCAGCTCCACAGGACAGAAGACTCCTAGCACAGATACGCAGTATTTT.

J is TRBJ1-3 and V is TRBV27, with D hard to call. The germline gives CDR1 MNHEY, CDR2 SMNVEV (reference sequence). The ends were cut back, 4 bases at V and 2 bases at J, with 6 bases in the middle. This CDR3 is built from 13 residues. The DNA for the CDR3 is TGTGCCAGCAGTTCCACAGCTGGAAACACCATATATTTT. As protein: CASSSTAGNTIYF.

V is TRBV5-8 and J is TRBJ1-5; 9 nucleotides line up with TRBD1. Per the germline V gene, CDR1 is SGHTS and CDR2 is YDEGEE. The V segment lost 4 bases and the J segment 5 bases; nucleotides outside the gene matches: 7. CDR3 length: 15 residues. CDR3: CASSVTQGAYQPQHF. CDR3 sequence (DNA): TGTGCCAGCAGCGTGACACAGGGGGCGTATCAGCCCCAGCATTTT. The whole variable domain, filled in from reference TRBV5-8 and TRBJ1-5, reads EAGVTQSPTHLIKTRGQQATLRCSPISGHTSVYWYQQALGLGLQFLLWYDEGEERNRGNFPPRFSGRQFPNYSSELNVNALELEDSALYLCASSVTQGAYQPQHFGDGTRLSIL.

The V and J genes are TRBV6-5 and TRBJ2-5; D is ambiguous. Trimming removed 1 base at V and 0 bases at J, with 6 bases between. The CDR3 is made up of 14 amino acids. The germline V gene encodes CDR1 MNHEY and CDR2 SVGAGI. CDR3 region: CASSYYTNQETQYF. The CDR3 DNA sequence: TGTGCCAGCAGTTACTACACCAACCAAGAGACCCAGTACTTC.

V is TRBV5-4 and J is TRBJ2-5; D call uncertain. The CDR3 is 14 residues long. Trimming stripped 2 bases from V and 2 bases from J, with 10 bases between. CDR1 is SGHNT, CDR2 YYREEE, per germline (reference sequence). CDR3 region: CASSFRLVQETQYF. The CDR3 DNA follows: TGTGCCAGCAGCTTCCGACTGGTACAAGAGACCCAGTACTTC. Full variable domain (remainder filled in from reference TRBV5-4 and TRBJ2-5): ETGVTQSPTHLIKTRGQQVTLRCSSQSGHNTVSWYQQALGQGPQFIFQYYREEENGRGNFPPRFSGLQFPNYSSELNVNALELDDSALYLCASSFRLVQETQYFGPGTRLLVL.

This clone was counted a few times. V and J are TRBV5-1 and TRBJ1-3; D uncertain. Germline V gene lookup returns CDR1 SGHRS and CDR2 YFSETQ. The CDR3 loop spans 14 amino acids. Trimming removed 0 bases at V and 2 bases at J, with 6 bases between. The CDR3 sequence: CASSLEQAGNTIYF. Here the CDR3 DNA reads TGCGCCAGCAGCTTGGAGCAGGCTGGAAACACCATATATTTT. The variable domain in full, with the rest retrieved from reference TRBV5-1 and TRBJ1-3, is KAGVTQTPRYLIKTRGQQVTLSCSPISGHRSVSWYQQTPGQGLQFLFEYFSETQRNKGNFPGRFSGRQFSNSRSEMNVSTLELGDSALYLCASSLEQAGNTIYFGEGSWLTVV.

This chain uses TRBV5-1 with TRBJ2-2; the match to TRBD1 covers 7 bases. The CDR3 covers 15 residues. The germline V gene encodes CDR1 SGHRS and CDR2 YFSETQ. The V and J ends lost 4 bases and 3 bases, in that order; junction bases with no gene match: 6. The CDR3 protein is CASSRQGFDTGELFF. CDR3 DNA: TGCGCCAGCAGCCGACAGGGATTTGACACCGGGGAGCTGTTTTTT.

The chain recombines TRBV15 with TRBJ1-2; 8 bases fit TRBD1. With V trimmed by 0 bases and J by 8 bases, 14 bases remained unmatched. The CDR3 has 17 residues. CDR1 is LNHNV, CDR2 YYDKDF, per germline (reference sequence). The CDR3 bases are TGTGCCACCAGCAGAGATCTAGTTCAGGCAGGGGGCGCCGGCTACACCTTC. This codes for CATSRDLVQAGGAGYTF.

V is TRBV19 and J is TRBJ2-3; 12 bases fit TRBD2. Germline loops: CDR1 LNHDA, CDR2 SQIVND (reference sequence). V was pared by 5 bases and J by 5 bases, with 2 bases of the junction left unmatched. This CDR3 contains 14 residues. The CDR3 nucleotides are TGTGCCAGTAGTCCGGGACTAGCGGGAGATACGCAGTATTTT. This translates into CASSPGLAGDTQYF.

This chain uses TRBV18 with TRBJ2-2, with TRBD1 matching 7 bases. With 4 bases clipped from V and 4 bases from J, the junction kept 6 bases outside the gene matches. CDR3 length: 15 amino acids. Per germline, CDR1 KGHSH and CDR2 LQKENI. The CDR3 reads CASSLSTGRTGELFF. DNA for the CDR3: TGTGCCAGCTCACTATCGACAGGGCGCACCGGGGAGCTGTTTTTT.